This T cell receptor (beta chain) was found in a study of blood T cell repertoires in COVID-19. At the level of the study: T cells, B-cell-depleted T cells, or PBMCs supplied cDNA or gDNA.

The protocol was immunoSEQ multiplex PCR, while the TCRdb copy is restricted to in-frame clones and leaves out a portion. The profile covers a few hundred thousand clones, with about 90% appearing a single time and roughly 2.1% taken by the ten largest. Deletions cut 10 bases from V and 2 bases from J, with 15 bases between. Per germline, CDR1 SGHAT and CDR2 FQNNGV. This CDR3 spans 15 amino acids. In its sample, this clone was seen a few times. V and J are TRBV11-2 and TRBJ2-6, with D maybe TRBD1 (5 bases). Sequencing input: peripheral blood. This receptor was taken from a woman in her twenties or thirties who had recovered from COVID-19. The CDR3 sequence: CAISGWGAGANVLTF. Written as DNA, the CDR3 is TGTGCCATCTCAGGATGGGGCGCTGGGGCCAACGTCCTGACTTTC.